This entry lists 26 T cell receptor beta chains sequenced from one sample in a study of OX40 agonist ivuxolimab in advanced cancers. Sequencing was performed with immunoSEQ multiplex PCR; in TCRdb, only in-frame clones are kept and a portion is missing. Seen here are tens of thousands of clones, about 90% observed once, and the top ten hold under 4%. This specimen consisted of CD4+ or CD8+ T cells sorted from blood, obtained in a trial of the OX40 agonist ivuxolimab. These receptors were collected from an adult with an advanced solid tumor such as melanoma, head and neck, liver or kidney cancer.

J is TRBJ2-7 and V is TRBV7-6, with 8 bases aligning to TRBD2. Germline V gives CDR1 SGHVS, CDR2 FNYEAQ. CDR3 length: 13 residues. With V trimmed by 6 bases and J by 9 bases, 10 bases remained unmatched. CDR3 in amino acids: CASRPGTSWVQYF. The CDR3 nucleotides read TGTGCCAGCAGACCCGGGACTAGTTGGGTGCAGTACTTC.

The chain joins TRBV6-5 to TRBJ2-1, with D perhaps matching TRBD2 (5 bases). CDR3 length: 13 residues. V shed 0 bases and J shed 9 bases, with 9 bases lying between them. Per germline, CDR1 MNHEY and CDR2 SVGAGI. CDR3 protein: CASSYSRGSEQFF. CDR3 in DNA: TGTGCCAGCAGTTACTCGCGAGGGAGTGAGCAGTTCTTC.

The rearrangement joins TRBV28 to TRBJ2-4; no reliable D call. The CDR3 loop spans 15 amino acids. CDR1 is MDHEN, CDR2 SYDVKM, per germline. The V end lost 6 bases, the J end lost 0 bases, and 12 bases lay between the germline ends. As DNA, the CDR3 is TGTGCCAGCAGACCCCATACGCTAGCCAAAAACATTCAGTACTTC. Translating gives CASRPHTLAKNIQYF.

As to this clone: A read error may account for a junction end that differs from germline. The chain employs TRBV5-4 and TRBJ2-3; D gene unclear. Germline CDR1 SGHNT, CDR2 YYREEE (reference sequence). This CDR3 contains 13 residues. The CDR3 loop reads CASSQDGGDTQYF. The CDR3, as DNA: TGCGCCAGCAGCCAAGATGGTGGAGATACGCAGTATTTT.

The gene calls are TRBV18 and TRBJ1-1; D ambiguous. The CDR3 totals 16 residues. Deletions cut 4 bases from V and 0 bases from J, with 15 bases between. Germline assignment: CDR1 KGHSH and CDR2 LQKENI. The CDR3 reads CASSRSTFGLNTEAFF. In DNA form, the CDR3 reads TGTGCCAGCTCACGGTCTACGTTTGGTCTGAACACTGAAGCTTTCTTT.

CDR3 sequence reads: CASSLEEGGEQFF. The CDR3, as DNA: TGTGCCAGCAGCTTGGAAGAGGGTGGGGAGCAGTTCTTC. The gene calls are TRBV5-4 and TRBJ2-1, with D tentatively TRBD2 (5 bases). The CDR3 runs 13 residues. V lost 0 bases and J 10 bases, leaving 11 bases between the germline ends. CDR1 SGHNT and CDR2 YYREEE come from the germline V gene (reference sequence).

This chain joins TRBV15 and TRBJ1-3; 8 nucleotides align to TRBD1. CDR3 length: 17 residues. Germline trimming cut 0 bases from V and 3 bases from J; bases unmatched to any gene: 7. The germline V gene encodes CDR1 LNHNV and CDR2 YYDKDF (reference sequence). The CDR3 spells CATSREVQGASGNTIYF. CDR3 in DNA: TGTGCCACCAGCAGAGAGGTGCAGGGGGCGAGTGGAAACACCATATATTTT.

This sequence joins TRBV5-8 and TRBJ2-7; D is undetermined. CDR1 SGHTS and CDR2 YDEGEE come from the germline V gene. Deletions cut 4 bases from V and 3 bases from J, with 17 bases between. The CDR3 has 15 residues. This chain's CDR3 is CASSLGGQRHYEQYF. The CDR3 DNA reads TGTGCCAGCAGCCTCGGTGGCCAGAGACACTACGAGCAGTACTTC.

The chain is built from TRBV19 and TRBJ1-4, with 7 bases aligning to TRBD1. Germline V gene sequence: CDR1 LNHDA, CDR2 SQIVND (reference sequence). V gave up 3 bases and J gave up 8 bases; unmatched junction bases: 9. This CDR3 comprises 15 residues. As DNA, the CDR3 is TGTGCCAGTAGTATGGGGACAGCCGGTGGGGAAAAACTGTTTTTT. Protein sequence: CASSMGTAGGEKLFF. Full variable domain (rest looked up from reference TRBV19 and TRBJ1-4): DGGITQSPKYLFRKEGQNVTLSCEQNLNHDAMYWYRQDPGQGLRLIYYSQIVNDFQKGDIAEGYSVSREKKESFPLTVTSAQKNPTAFYLCASSMGTAGGEKLFFGSGTQLSVL.

The rearrangement uses TRBV5-6 and TRBJ2-3; 9 nucleotides match TRBD2. The V gene's germline CDR1 is SGHDT and CDR2 YYEEEE. Trimming at V came to 4 bases and at J to 1 base, leaving 7 bases not matched to a gene. The CDR3 extends over 16 amino acids. The CDR3 loop is CASSTLRLAGTDTQYF. CDR3 in DNA: TGTGCCAGCAGCACCCTGAGACTAGCGGGCACAGATACGCAGTATTTT.

CDR3 in amino acids: CASSSGGFNEQFF. CDR3 bases: TGTGCCAGCAGCTCCGGGGGCTTCAATGAGCAGTTCTTC. The chain links TRBV7-3 to TRBJ2-1; D is perhaps TRBD1 or TRBD2 (6 bases each). Trimming left V 4 bases short and J 6 bases short, with 10 bases between. The CDR3 is made up of 13 amino acids. The V gene's germline CDR1 is SGHTA and CDR2 FQGTGA.

The chain joins TRBV30 to TRBJ1-5, with 7 bases matching TRBD1. From germline, CDR1 is GTSNPN and CDR2 SVGIG (reference sequence). The CDR3 totals 14 residues. The V gene end was trimmed by 2 bases and the J gene end by 2 bases; junction bases not matched to a gene: 3. The CDR3 loop is CAWSWTGGNQPQHF. CDR3 bases: TGTGCCTGGAGTTGGACAGGAGGCAATCAGCCCCAGCATTTT.

J is TRBJ1-5 and V is TRBV18, with unresolved D. V lost 6 bases to trimming and J lost 0 bases, with 12 bases between them. Germline assignment: CDR1 KGHSH and CDR2 LQKENI. This CDR3 is built from 15 residues. CDR3 in amino acids: CASSQGPISNQPQHF. CDR3 DNA: TGTGCCAGCTCCCAAGGACCCATTAGCAATCAGCCCCAGCATTTT.

This chain links TRBV12-5 with TRBJ2-1; D unclear. The CDR3 is made up of 10 amino acids. Germline CDR1 reads LGHNT; CDR2 reads FRNRAP. The V end lost 3 bases, the J end lost 7 bases, and 1 base lay between the germline ends. CDR3 protein: CASGLNEQFF. The DNA for the CDR3 is TGTGCTAGTGGTTTAAATGAGCAGTTCTTC.

The chain combines TRBV25-1 with TRBJ2-1; D ambiguous. The CDR3 has 14 amino acids. Germline V lookup: CDR1 MGHDK, CDR2 SYGVNS. V gave up 0 bases and J gave up 7 bases, with 10 bases separating them. The CDR3 reads CASSEYMGLNEQFF. In DNA, the CDR3 is TGTGCCAGCAGTGAATATATGGGGTTGAATGAGCAGTTCTTC.

The chain combines TRBV28 with TRBJ1-5; TRBD1 aligns across 10 bases. Germline lookup yields CDR1 MDHEN and CDR2 SYDVKM. The CDR3 is made up of 16 amino acids. With 6 bases clipped from V and 2 bases from J, the junction kept 7 bases outside the gene matches. The CDR3 DNA reads as TGTGCCAGCAGACTAGGAGGACAGGGGGGCAATCAGCCCCAGCATTTT. It translates to CASRLGGQGGNQPQHF.

The rearrangement joins TRBV20-1 to TRBJ1-2; D uncertain. This CDR3 has 11 amino acids. Germline lookup yields CDR1 DFQATT and CDR2 SNEGSKA (reference sequence). V lost 7 bases to trimming and J lost 6 bases, with 12 bases between them. The CDR3 loop is CSGAYGHGYTF. The CDR3 DNA is TGCAGTGGAGCATACGGGCATGGCTACACCTTC.

In this sample, this clone is medium-sized. CDR3 sequence: CASSFNYEQYF. DNA of the CDR3: TGTGCCAGCAGTTTTAATTACGAGCAGTACTTC. V usage is TRBV28 and J usage is TRBJ2-7; D not certain. Germline values: CDR1 MDHEN, CDR2 SYDVKM. CDR3 size: 11 residues. V was pared by 3 bases and J by 4 bases, with 4 bases between.

J is TRBJ1-5 and V is TRBV6-6; D is ambiguous. Looked up from germline, CDR1 is MNHNY and CDR2 is SVGAGI (reference sequence). The CDR3 has 16 residues. The V gene lost 2 bases and the J gene lost 0 bases, with 11 bases spanning the gap. The DNA of the CDR3 is TGTGCCAGCAGTTACCTAGGGCTGAATAGCAATCAGCCCCAGCATTTT. This encodes CASSYLGLNSNQPQHF.

This clone was recorded only once. The chain links TRBV5-4 to TRBJ2-3, with D maybe TRBD1 (6 bases). CDR1 is SGHNT, CDR2 YYREEE, per germline (reference sequence). The CDR3 has 14 amino acids. Deletions cut 1 base from V and 2 bases from J, with 8 bases between. CDR3 sequence: CASSLWDNTDTQYF. The CDR3 DNA reads TGTGCCAGCAGCTTGTGGGACAACACAGATACGCAGTATTTT. Supplemented by reference TRBV5-4 and TRBJ2-3, the full variable domain reads ETGVTQSPTHLIKTRGQQVTLRCSSQSGHNTVSWYQQALGQGPQFIFQYYREEENGRGNFPPRFSGLQFPNYSSELNVNALELDDSALYLCASSLWDNTDTQYFGPGTRLTVL.

This chain connects TRBV10-1 to TRBJ1-3, with D hard to call. With 0 bases removed from V and 8 bases from J, the gap between germline ends came to 11 bases. The germline V gene has CDR1 WNHNN and CDR2 SYGVQD (reference sequence). The CDR3 runs 14 residues. The CDR3 here is CASSESVSRDTIYF. DNA of the CDR3: TGCGCCAGCAGTGAGTCGGTCTCCCGCGACACCATATATTTT.

The V gene is TRBV28, the J gene TRBJ2-2; 7 bases map to TRBD1. Germline V CDR1 and CDR2: MDHEN, SYDVKM. The CDR3 is 16 amino acids. The V segment lost 5 bases and the J segment 1 base; nucleotides outside the gene matches: 7. DNA for the CDR3: TGTGCCAGCAGTATCCGGACAGGTCAGAACACCGGGGAGCTGTTTTTT. Protein product: CASSIRTGQNTGELFF. Together with reference TRBV28 and TRBJ2-2, the CDR3 gives the full variable domain: DVKVTQSSRYLVKRTGEKVFLECVQDMDHENMFWYRQDPGLGLRLIYFSYDVKMKEKGDIPEGYSVSREKKERFSLILESASTNQTSMYLCASSIRTGQNTGELFFGEGSRLTVL.

The chain joins TRBV5-1 to TRBJ2-1; 10 bases map to TRBD2. CDR1 SGHRS and CDR2 YFSETQ come from the germline V gene. J lost 8 bases, V lost 0 bases, and 8 bases had no gene match. The CDR3 is 16 residues long. The CDR3, as DNA: TGCGCCAGCAGCTTGGCCCCTAGCGGGAGACGGGATGAGCAGTTCTTC. It specifies CASSLAPSGRRDEQFF. Supplemented by reference TRBV5-1 and TRBJ2-1, the full variable domain reads KAGVTQTPRYLIKTRGQQVTLSCSPISGHRSVSWYQQTPGQGLQFLFEYFSETQRNKGNFPGRFSGRQFSNSRSEMNVSTLELGDSALYLCASSLAPSGRRDEQFFGPGTRLTVL.

This rearrangement joins TRBV29-1 to TRBJ2-7; 14 bases line up with TRBD2. Germline-derived CDR1 and CDR2 are SQVTM and ANQGSEA. The CDR3 is made up of 15 amino acids. The trim removed 6 bases at V and 2 bases at J, leaving 6 bases unmatched. The CDR3 DNA sequence: TGCAGCGTCGGGACTAGCGGGAGTATACCCTACGAGCAGTACTTC. Protein: CSVGTSGSIPYEQYF.

The chain is built from TRBV6-5 and TRBJ2-7; 10 bases agree with TRBD1. J was trimmed by 6 bases and V by 7 bases; bases with no gene match: 6. Germline V gene data show CDR1 as MNHEY and CDR2 as SVGAGI. The CDR3 is made up of 13 amino acids. DNA for the CDR3: TGTGCCAGCACCAGAGGACAGGGGGGCGAGCAGTACTTC. Protein: CASTRGQGGEQYF.

This clone was observed a single time. This rearrangement joins TRBV15 to TRBJ2-3; 10 positions agree with TRBD2. Losses at the gene ends were 1 base for V and 6 bases for J; bases not matched to a gene: 13. The CDR3 runs to 18 residues. Germline lookup yields CDR1 LNHNV and CDR2 YYDKDF (reference sequence). CDR3 sequence: CATSRVRTSGLMADTQYF. The CDR3 nucleotides are TGTGCCACCAGCAGAGTAAGGACTAGCGGTCTGATGGCGGATACGCAGTATTTT.